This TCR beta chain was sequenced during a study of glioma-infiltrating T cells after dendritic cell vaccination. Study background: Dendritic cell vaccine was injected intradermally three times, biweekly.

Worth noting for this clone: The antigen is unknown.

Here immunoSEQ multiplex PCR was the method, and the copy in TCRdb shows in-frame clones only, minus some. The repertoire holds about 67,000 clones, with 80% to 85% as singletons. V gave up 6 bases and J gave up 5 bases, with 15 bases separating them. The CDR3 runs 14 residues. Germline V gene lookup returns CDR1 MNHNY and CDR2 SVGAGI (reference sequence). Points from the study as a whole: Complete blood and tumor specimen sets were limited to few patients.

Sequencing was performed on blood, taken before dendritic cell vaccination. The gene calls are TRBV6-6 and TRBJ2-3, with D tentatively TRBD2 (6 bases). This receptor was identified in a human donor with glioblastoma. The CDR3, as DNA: TGTGCCAGCAGACGGGACTCCTTGATAGATACGCAGTATTTT. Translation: CASRRDSLIDTQYF.